This T cell receptor beta chain was retrieved from a study of cytomegalovirus exposure and HLA in healthy donors. Whole-study context: Inside one of the first data releases sat about 85 million unique TCRs taken from HLA-typed donors.

The CDR3 covers 15 residues. Germline CDR1 and CDR2: SGHTA and FQGTGA. V lost 4 bases and J lost 0; bases outside the gene matches: 2. It was with 60 Vbeta and 13 Jbeta primers that the PCR ran. Profiled with immunoSEQ multiplex PCR; TCRdb holds only in-frame clones, not every one. The clone table shows about 140,000 clones, with the ten largest holding under 3.5%. The V call is TRBV7-3, the J call TRBJ2-2; TRBD1 aligns across 7 bases. Sequencing was carried out using PBMCs. The source is a man between 40 and 49 years old in good health and CMV-seronegative. CDR3 nucleotides: TGTGCCAGCAGCTCCGGGACAGCGAACACCGGGGAGCTGTTTTTT. This translates into CASSSGTANTGELFF.